These T cell receptor beta chains were read from a single sample in a study. TCRdb re-derived calls from the RT-PCR reads in MiXCR, one entry per CDR3 protein. The sample has almost 700,000 distinct CDR3 sequences, 13% to 15% seen once; the top ten hold just over 3.5%. Sequencing input: memory CD4+ T cells from blood. These receptors were collected from a female donor in good health, serving as a healthy control. Each CDR3 is given with its conserved first and last residue. Fields, in order: CDR3 protein, CDR3 DNA, clone size, V gene, J gene, D gene. D genes are given only for firm matches. The size entry is marked missing in some rows and otherwise reads once, few, many or a size class.

CDR3aa: CASSRRPGTGANTEAFF
CDR3nt: TGTGCCAGCAGTCGCCGTCCCGGGACAGGAGCGAACACTGAAGCTTTCTTT
abundance: -
v_gene: TRBV28
j_gene: TRBJ1-1
d_gene: TRBD1

CDR3aa: CASSLVGREGLYF
CDR3nt: TGCGCCAGCAGCCTCGTGGGGCGGGAGGGCCTATACTTC
abundance: -
v_gene: TRBV5-1
j_gene: TRBJ2-7
d_gene: TRBD2

CDR3aa: CASSVGQLSSPEYF
CDR3nt: TGTGCCAGCAGTGTGGGACAGCTATCCTCGCCCGAGTACTTC
abundance: few
v_gene: TRBV7-9
j_gene: TRBJ1-2
d_gene: TRBD1

CDR3aa: CASGTIDYGYTF
CDR3nt: TGTGCCAGCGGAACGATAGACTATGGCTACACCTTC
abundance: -
v_gene: TRBV7-9
j_gene: TRBJ1-2
d_gene: -

CDR3aa: CASSARINSDTQYF
CDR3nt: TGTGCCAGCAGTGCCAGGATAAATTCGGATACGCAGTATTTT
abundance: -
v_gene: TRBV6-6
j_gene: TRBJ2-3
d_gene: -

CDR3aa: CAWTTADQPQHF
CDR3nt: TGTGCCTGGACGACCGCGGATCAGCCCCAGCATTTT
abundance: -
v_gene: TRBV30
j_gene: TRBJ1-5
d_gene: -

CDR3aa: CASSLMGTVSYEQYF
CDR3nt: TGCGCCAGCAGCTTGATGGGGACCGTCAGCTACGAGCAGTACTTC
abundance: few
v_gene: TRBV5-1
j_gene: TRBJ2-7
d_gene: -

CDR3aa: CASAGQETQYF
CDR3nt: TGTGCCAGCGCGGGACAAGAGACCCAGTACTTC
abundance: many
v_gene: TRBV6-5
j_gene: TRBJ2-5
d_gene: -

CDR3aa: CASRLAGGQTDTQYF
CDR3nt: TGTGCCAGCAGGTTAGCGGGAGGGCAAACAGATACGCAGTATTTT
abundance: -
v_gene: TRBV6-5
j_gene: TRBJ2-3
d_gene: TRBD2

CDR3aa: CAISGQGGGSEAFF
CDR3nt: TGTGCCATCAGTGGCCAGGGGGGGGGATCTGAAGCTTTCTTT
abundance: few
v_gene: TRBV10-3
j_gene: TRBJ1-1
d_gene: TRBD1

CDR3aa: CASSPDHGDGYTF
CDR3nt: TGTGCCAGCAGCCCTGACCACGGGGATGGCTACACCTTC
abundance: -
v_gene: TRBV5-5
j_gene: TRBJ1-2
d_gene: -

CDR3aa: CASSASGNNEQFF
CDR3nt: TGTGCCAGCAGTGCTAGCGGTAACAATGAGCAGTTCTTC
abundance: -
v_gene: TRBV6-4
j_gene: TRBJ2-1
d_gene: TRBD2

CDR3aa: CASSRTGTGNEKLFF
CDR3nt: TGCGCCAGCAGCCGTACCGGGACAGGGAATGAAAAACTGTTTTTT
abundance: -
v_gene: TRBV4-3
j_gene: TRBJ1-4
d_gene: TRBD1

CDR3aa: CASSFGLQGNTGELFF
CDR3nt: TGCGCCAGCAGCTTTGGACTACAGGGAAACACCGGGGAGCTGTTTTTT
abundance: few
v_gene: TRBV5-1
j_gene: TRBJ2-2
d_gene: -

CDR3aa: CASSSNFRNSHEKLFF
CDR3nt: TGTGCCAGCAGCTCTAATTTTCGGAACAGCCATGAAAAACTGTTTTTT
abundance: -
v_gene: TRBV7-8
j_gene: TRBJ1-4
d_gene: -

CDR3aa: CASSWTSGVDEQYF
CDR3nt: TGTGCCAGCAGCTGGACAAGCGGAGTGGACGAGCAGTACTTC
abundance: -
v_gene: TRBV7-8
j_gene: TRBJ2-7
d_gene: -

CDR3aa: CAISESYRTSGNTGELFF
CDR3nt: TGTGCCATCAGTGAGTCGTATAGGACTAGCGGAAACACCGGGGAGCTGTTTTTT
abundance: many
v_gene: TRBV10-3
j_gene: TRBJ2-2
d_gene: TRBD2

CDR3aa: CAISDGSLAKNIQYF
CDR3nt: TGTGCCATCAGTGACGGGTCCCTAGCCAAAAACATTCAGTACTTC
abundance: few
v_gene: TRBV10-3
j_gene: TRBJ2-4
d_gene: -

CDR3aa: CAISDQGTNYGYTF
CDR3nt: TGTGCCATCAGTGACCAGGGCACGAACTATGGCTACACCTTC
abundance: -
v_gene: TRBV10-3
j_gene: TRBJ1-2
d_gene: -

CDR3aa: CASSSATGTRHTGELFF
CDR3nt: TGTGCCAGCTCGAGCGCGACCGGGACTAGACACACCGGGGAGCTGTTTTTT
abundance: -
v_gene: TRBV18
j_gene: TRBJ2-2
d_gene: TRBD2

CDR3aa: CASSDGPQETQYF
CDR3nt: TGTGCCAGCTCGGACGGCCCCCAGGAGACCCAGTACTTC
abundance: -
v_gene: TRBV18
j_gene: TRBJ2-5
d_gene: -

CDR3aa: CASSLNRRNSGGTDTQYF
CDR3nt: TGTGCCAGCAGCTTAAATCGAAGGAACAGTGGGGGAACAGATACGCAGTATTTT
abundance: few
v_gene: TRBV11-3
j_gene: TRBJ2-3
d_gene: -

CDR3aa: CASSLASHPTIYNEQFF
CDR3nt: TGTGCCAGCAGCTTAGCGTCACACCCCACCATTTACAATGAGCAGTTCTTC
abundance: few
v_gene: TRBV7-2
j_gene: TRBJ2-1
d_gene: -

CDR3aa: CASSRGLAGGREELFF
CDR3nt: TGTGCCAGCAGTCGCGGACTAGCGGGAGGGCGAGAGGAGCTGTTTTTT
abundance: -
v_gene: TRBV12-3/TRBV12-4
j_gene: TRBJ2-2
d_gene: TRBD2

CDR3aa: CAIAFPGTFGYTF
CDR3nt: TGTGCCATCGCTTTTCCCGGGACGTTCGGCTACACCTTC
abundance: -
v_gene: TRBV12-3/TRBV12-4
j_gene: TRBJ1-2
d_gene: -

CDR3aa: CSARDTSGGAIETQYF
CDR3nt: TGCAGTGCTAGAGATACTAGCGGGGGGGCTATAGAGACCCAGTACTTC
abundance: few
v_gene: TRBV20-1
j_gene: TRBJ2-5
d_gene: TRBD2

CDR3aa: CASSQVVPGYGNTIYF
CDR3nt: TGCGCCAGCAGCCAAGTTGTCCCAGGGTACGGAAACACCATATATTTT
abundance: few
v_gene: TRBV4-3
j_gene: TRBJ1-3
d_gene: -

CDR3aa: CASSVPGQGAGGYTF
CDR3nt: TGCGCCAGCAGCGTACCGGGACAGGGGGCTGGAGGCTACACCTTC
abundance: many
v_gene: TRBV5-1
j_gene: TRBJ1-2
d_gene: TRBD1

CDR3aa: CASSSDRESGYTF
CDR3nt: TGTGCCAGCAGCTCGGACAGGGAGAGCGGCTACACCTTC
abundance: few
v_gene: TRBV7-3
j_gene: TRBJ1-2
d_gene: TRBD1

CDR3aa: CASSQLQGTYEQYF
CDR3nt: TGCGCCAGCAGCCAACTACAAGGCACCTACGAGCAGTACTTC
abundance: many
v_gene: TRBV4-3
j_gene: TRBJ2-7
d_gene: -

CDR3aa: CASSTRQSNYGYTF
CDR3nt: TGCGCCAGCAGCACAAGACAGTCTAACTATGGCTACACCTTC
abundance: -
v_gene: TRBV5-1
j_gene: TRBJ1-2
d_gene: -

CDR3aa: CSGGREAFF
CDR3nt: TGCAGCGGGGGGCGAGAGGCTTTCTTT
abundance: many
v_gene: TRBV29-1
j_gene: TRBJ1-1
d_gene: -

CDR3aa: CASSSILAGGLNEQFF
CDR3nt: TGTGCCAGCAGCAGCATCCTAGCGGGAGGGCTCAATGAGCAGTTCTTC
abundance: -
v_gene: TRBV11-2
j_gene: TRBJ2-1
d_gene: TRBD2

CDR3aa: CASSLLTDTYEQYF
CDR3nt: TGCGCCAGCAGCTTGTTAACAGACACCTACGAGCAGTACTTC
abundance: few
v_gene: TRBV5-1
j_gene: TRBJ2-7
d_gene: -

CDR3aa: CASSVGPAGTTQDTQYF
CDR3nt: TGTGCCAGCAGCGTAGGTCCGGCGGGCACCACACAGGATACGCAGTATTTT
abundance: few
v_gene: TRBV9
j_gene: TRBJ2-3
d_gene: -

CDR3aa: CASSQGKAGTTDTQYF
CDR3nt: TGCGCCAGCAGCCAAGGGAAAGCCGGGACCACAGATACGCAGTATTTT
abundance: many
v_gene: TRBV4-3
j_gene: TRBJ2-3
d_gene: -

CDR3aa: CATSPSWASRSYNEQFF
CDR3nt: TGTGCCACCTCTCCCTCCTGGGCATCCCGCTCCTACAATGAGCAGTTCTTC
abundance: many
v_gene: TRBV24-1
j_gene: TRBJ2-1
d_gene: -

CDR3aa: CASSQEATSGIYEQFF
CDR3nt: TGCGCCAGCAGCCAAGAGGCGACTAGCGGGATATATGAGCAGTTCTTC
abundance: -
v_gene: TRBV4-3
j_gene: TRBJ2-1
d_gene: TRBD2

CDR3aa: CASSKLGLYNEQFF
CDR3nt: TGCGCCAGCAGCAAGCTGGGACTCTACAATGAGCAGTTCTTC
abundance: -
v_gene: TRBV5-1
j_gene: TRBJ2-1
d_gene: -

CDR3aa: CASSQDLLETQYF
CDR3nt: TGCGCCAGCAGCCAAGATCTTTTAGAGACCCAGTACTTC
abundance: many
v_gene: TRBV4-3
j_gene: TRBJ2-5
d_gene: -

CDR3aa: CASSLDGRGGPQHF
CDR3nt: TGTGCCAGCAGCCTGGACGGGCGGGGTGGACCCCAGCATTTT
abundance: many
v_gene: TRBV7-2
j_gene: TRBJ1-5
d_gene: -

CDR3aa: CASSFPGVADTGELFF
CDR3nt: TGCGCCAGCAGCTTCCCGGGGGTAGCGGACACCGGGGAGCTGTTTTTT
abundance: -
v_gene: TRBV5-1
j_gene: TRBJ2-2
d_gene: -

CDR3aa: CASSFLLQANGNTIYF
CDR3nt: TGTGCCAGCAGCTTCCTGCTCCAGGCTAACGGAAACACCATATATTTT
abundance: once
v_gene: TRBV7-8
j_gene: TRBJ1-3
d_gene: -

CDR3aa: CASSLEFQETQYF
CDR3nt: TGTGCCAGCAGCTTGGAGTTCCAAGAGACCCAGTACTTC
abundance: -
v_gene: TRBV5-6
j_gene: TRBJ2-5
d_gene: -

CDR3aa: CASSSSGTSVYEQYF
CDR3nt: TGTGCCAGCAGCTCCTCCGGGACTAGCGTCTACGAGCAGTACTTC
abundance: few
v_gene: TRBV11-1
j_gene: TRBJ2-7
d_gene: TRBD2

CDR3aa: CASSLVGTVNTEAFF
CDR3nt: TGTGCCAGCAGCTTAGTTGGTACGGTTAACACTGAAGCTTTCTTT
abundance: few
v_gene: TRBV7-8
j_gene: TRBJ1-1
d_gene: -

CDR3aa: CASSQLYGNEQFF
CDR3nt: TGTGCCAGCAGCCAATTATACGGCAATGAGCAGTTCTTC
abundance: few
v_gene: TRBV3-1
j_gene: TRBJ2-1
d_gene: -

CDR3aa: CASSHTYGGLTYNEQFF
CDR3nt: TGCGCCAGCAGCCATACTTACGGTGGTCTGACTTACAATGAGCAGTTCTTC
abundance: few
v_gene: TRBV4-3
j_gene: TRBJ2-1
d_gene: -

CDR3aa: CASSLETGGGEQFF
CDR3nt: TGCGCCAGCAGCTTGGAGACAGGGGGCGGTGAGCAGTTCTTC
abundance: -
v_gene: TRBV5-1
j_gene: TRBJ2-1
d_gene: TRBD1

CDR3aa: CASSATGGQETQYF
CDR3nt: TGTGCCAGCAGCGCAACAGGGGGCCAAGAGACCCAGTACTTC
abundance: few
v_gene: TRBV9
j_gene: TRBJ2-5
d_gene: TRBD1